The clone carrying this T cell receptor (beta chain) has ten or more counts. Its antigen is currently unknown. TCRdb itself ran the multiplex PCR reads through MiXCR, one entry per CDR3 protein. Among some 230,000 distinct CDR3 sequences listed, around 35% were seen once. Trimming took 0 bases from V and 7 from J, leaving 12 bases between them. The CDR3 runs to 14 residues. Germline values: CDR1 DFQATT, CDR2 SNEGSKA (reference sequence). The data stem from a study of breast tumors, draining lymph nodes, adjacent tissues. Samples came from axillary lymph nodes draining the breast cancer. Study-wide results and caveats: Data fit most tumor T cells coming from lymph node, expanding in tumor. Luminal-like breast cancer showed significantly greater tumor-nontumor repertoire similarity than basal-like breast cancer did. Tumors had less TCR diversity than lymph nodes, more than nontumor tissue.

This sequence originates from a female donor with breast cancer. Some clones in this sample may be carry-over from other donors' samples. Source material: axillary lymph node tissue. The chain combines TRBV20-1 with TRBJ1-4, with D hard to call. This chain's CDR3 is CSARDPGIGEKLFF. The CDR3 DNA sequence: TGCAGTGCTAGAGATCCGGGTATAGGTGAAAAACTGTTTTTT.